Presented here are 24 T cell receptor beta chains from one specimen sequenced in a study of blood T cell repertoires in COVID-19. Clones were read by immunoSEQ multiplex PCR, and TCRdb kept only the in-frame ones, dropping some. Among about 300,000 clones, roughly nine tenths were seen once, and the ten largest hold 1.7%. Sample: PBMCs or T cells enriched from blood (not recorded which). These receptors were taken from a woman aged 40 to 50 who had recovered from COVID-19.

This chain uses TRBV6-5 with TRBJ1-3, with D possibly TRBD1 on 5 matching bases. Trimming took 0 bases from V and 4 from J, leaving 13 bases between them. Germline V gene sequence: CDR1 MNHEY, CDR2 SVGAGI. CDR3 size: 16 residues. CDR3 sequence (DNA): TGTGCCAGCAGTTACTCCAGCTCTGGGGCGGGAAACACCATATATTTT. Translating it yields CASSYSSSGAGNTIYF.

The rearrangement links TRBV5-6 to TRBJ1-6; possible D gene TRBD1, 5 bases. V lost 0 bases to trimming and J lost 8 bases, with 9 bases between them. Germline CDR1 and CDR2: SGHDT and YYEEEE. The CDR3 covers 14 residues. The CDR3 sequence is CASSLVQGDSPLHF. For the CDR3, the DNA is TGTGCCAGCAGCTTGGTTCAGGGTGATTCACCCCTCCACTTT.

CDR3 amino acids: CASSQEGTAGNTIYF. The CDR3, as DNA: TGCGCCAGCAGCCAAGAGGGGACAGCTGGAAACACCATATATTTT. V usage is TRBV4-1 and J usage is TRBJ1-3; 7 positions agree with TRBD1. Trimming removed 0 bases from V and 2 bases from J; junction bases left unmatched: 1. In germline, CDR1 is MGHRA, CDR2 YSYEKL. The CDR3 is made up of 15 amino acids.

This chain links TRBV4-2 with TRBJ2-3; 8 bases match TRBD2. There are 16 residues in the CDR3. With 2 bases clipped from V and 3 bases from J, the junction kept 7 bases outside the gene matches. The V gene's germline CDR1 is LGHNA and CDR2 YNFKEQ. In nucleotides, the CDR3 is TGTGCCAGCAGCCAATCCACGGGAGGGCGGACAGATACGCAGTATTTT. Protein: CASSQSTGGRTDTQYF.

About this clone itself: The same CDR3 arises from other DNA sequences in this sample as well. The V and J genes are TRBV18 and TRBJ1-5, with a tentative D call TRBD1 (5 bases). In germline, CDR1 is KGHSH, CDR2 LQKENI. This CDR3 has 15 residues. The V end lost 2 bases, the J end lost 1 base, and 9 bases lay between the germline ends. The DNA for the CDR3 is TGTGCCAGCTCACCAGGGCAGGGCAGCAATCAGCCCCAGCATTTT. It encodes CASSPGQGSNQPQHF.

The chain combines TRBV9 with TRBJ1-1, with D perhaps matching TRBD1 (5 bases). V lost 4 bases, J lost 4 bases, and 17 bases lay in between. Germline assignment: CDR1 SGDLS and CDR2 YYNGEE. CDR3 length: 15 amino acids. This CDR3 is CASSPRRGGVTEAFF. Written as DNA, the CDR3 is TGTGCCAGCAGCCCGAGACGGGGAGGGGTCACTGAAGCTTTCTTT.

V gene TRBV19 combines with J gene TRBJ1-3; D not resolved. Looked up from germline, CDR1 is LNHDA and CDR2 is SQIVND (reference sequence). V lost 9 bases to trimming and J lost 0 bases, with 9 bases between them. This CDR3 comprises 13 residues. This chain's CDR3 is CASPGDSGNTIYF. Written as DNA, the CDR3 is TGTGCCAGCCCCGGAGACTCTGGAAACACCATATATTTT.

This chain uses TRBV19 with TRBJ1-1, with 8 bases lining up with TRBD1. From germline, CDR1 is LNHDA and CDR2 SQIVND (reference sequence). Trimming removed 5 bases from V and 0 bases from J; junction bases left unmatched: 5. The CDR3 sequence is 15 residues long. The CDR3 nucleotides are TGTGCCAGTAGTTCCGCAGGGGGCTTGAACACTGAAGCTTTCTTT. It codes for CASSSAGGLNTEAFF.

CDR3 nucleotide sequence: TGTGCCAGTAGGGACAGGGGTGGGAGGAGCACAGATACGCAGTATTTT. This gives the protein CASRDRGGRSTDTQYF. The chain carries TRBV19 and TRBJ2-3; the match to TRBD1 covers 9 bases. Looked up from germline, CDR1 is LNHDA and CDR2 is SQIVND (reference sequence). The CDR3 extends over 16 amino acids. The V gene end was trimmed by 6 bases and the J gene end by 0 bases; junction bases not matched to a gene: 7.

The rearrangement joins TRBV29-1 to TRBJ2-1; TRBD2 might be the D (5 bases). Germline values: CDR1 SQVTM, CDR2 ANQGSEA. The V and J ends lost 5 bases and 0 bases respectively, with 11 bases between them. The CDR3 consists of 14 residues. The CDR3 is CSVRSGPSYNEQFF. The CDR3 nucleotides are TGCAGCGTTAGAAGCGGACCCTCCTACAATGAGCAGTTCTTC.

The chain carries TRBV2 and TRBJ1-5; D is unresolved. Trimming removed 6 bases at V and 4 bases at J, with 10 bases between. The CDR3 covers 13 residues. Germline V CDR1 and CDR2: SNHLY, FYNNEI. The DNA of the CDR3 is TGTGCCAGCAGCATCGGGTTGAATCAGCCCCAGCATTTT. This gives the protein CASSIGLNQPQHF.

The genes are TRBV19 and TRBJ1-2; D is perhaps TRBD1 (5 bases). Germline assignment: CDR1 LNHDA and CDR2 SQIVND (reference sequence). This CDR3 is built from 15 residues. Between the trimmed V and J ends, which lost 3 bases and 4 bases, there was a span of 15 bases. CDR3 coding DNA: TGTGCCAGTAGTATGAGTACGGGGGGAGGCTATGGCTACACCTTC. Translation: CASSMSTGGGYGYTF.

This clone appeared once. The chain has TRBV11-2 and TRBJ1-2; the D gene is possibly TRBD1 (6 bases). The germline gives CDR1 SGHAT, CDR2 FQNNGV. Trimming took off 2 bases at V and 2 bases at J, with 18 bases between the two ends. CDR3 length: 17 amino acids. CDR3 nucleotide sequence: TGTGCCAGCAGCTTATTGAACAGGGTAGTCAACAACTATGGCTACACCTTC. Protein product: CASSLLNRVVNNYGYTF.

The chain employs TRBV7-2 and TRBJ2-1; no firm D call. Deletions cut 5 bases from V and 2 bases from J, with 13 bases between. The CDR3 runs to 15 residues. Germline V gives CDR1 SGHTA, CDR2 FQGNSA. Written as DNA, the CDR3 is TGTGCCAGCAGCGGTACGGGTTGGGCCTACAATGAGCAGTTCTTC. Protein sequence: CASSGTGWAYNEQFF.

The chain links TRBV19 to TRBJ1-3; TRBD1 aligns across 7 bases. V lost 5 bases and J lost 3; bases outside the gene matches: 4. The CDR3 covers 14 residues. The germline CDR1 and CDR2 sequences are LNHDA and SQIVND (reference sequence). The CDR3 protein is CASSHRDSGNTIYF. The CDR3 nucleotides read TGTGCCAGTAGTCACCGGGACAGTGGAAACACCATATATTTT.

The CDR3 bases are TGTGCCAGCAGCCAAAACCCACAGGGGTTCAGCCCAGCTTTCTTT. Its translation: CASSQNPQGFSPAFF. This chain uses TRBV3-1 (or the pseudogene TRBV3-2) with TRBJ1-1; 7 nucleotides align to TRBD1. With 2 bases clipped from V and 10 bases from J, the junction kept 13 bases outside the gene matches. The CDR3 is made up of 15 amino acids. CDR1 is LGHDT, CDR2 YNNKEL, per germline (reference sequence).

This chain connects TRBV3-1 (or the pseudogene TRBV3-2) to TRBJ1-3; tentatively, D is TRBD1 (5 bases). Germline V gene lookup returns CDR1 LGHDT and CDR2 YNNKEL (reference sequence). CDR3 length: 16 residues. V lost 4 bases and J lost 4, with 17 bases in between. In DNA, the CDR3 is TGTGCCAGCAGCCTTCACGTCGGGGGGTCCGGAAACACCATATATTTT. Translation: CASSLHVGGSGNTIYF.

J is TRBJ1-2 and V is TRBV18; 11 positions agree with TRBD1. CDR1 and CDR2 from the germline V gene are KGHSH and LQKENI. The CDR3 runs to 15 residues. Trimming cost V 2 bases and J 4 bases; bases outside gene matches: 3. The CDR3 protein is CASSPGTGGLYGYTF. The CDR3 DNA sequence: TGTGCCAGCTCACCAGGGACAGGGGGGCTCTATGGCTACACCTTC.

Here the CDR3 DNA reads TGTGCCAGCAGCATCGGGGGTCCGCTACGGGATGGCTACACCTTC. Protein: CASSIGGPLRDGYTF. The V gene is TRBV5-4, the J gene TRBJ1-2, with TRBD1 as a possible D gene (5 bases). Germline V lookup: CDR1 SGHNT, CDR2 YYREEE (reference sequence). CDR3 length equals 15 residues. V lost 4 bases to trimming and J lost 6 bases, with 19 bases between them.

The chain combines TRBV5-1 with TRBJ1-2; 12 bases are a match to TRBD1. The germline gives CDR1 SGHRS, CDR2 YFSETQ. V lost 3 bases and J lost 4; bases outside the gene matches: 7. The CDR3 runs to 16 residues. CDR3 amino acids: CASSSTPGQGAYGYTF. As DNA, the CDR3 is TGCGCCAGCAGCTCGACTCCGGGACAGGGGGCCTATGGCTACACCTTC.

The chain carries TRBV18 and TRBJ1-5, with no clear D. This CDR3 has 16 amino acids. Germline CDR1 is KGHSH and CDR2 is LQKENI. V was cut by 3 bases and J by 9 bases, with 21 bases left in between. The CDR3 nucleotides read TGTGCCAGCTCACCCCCATCGGGAGATAAATCAGGGCCCCAGCATTTT. Its protein product is CASSPPSGDKSGPQHF.

V and J are TRBV2 and TRBJ1-5, with D possibly matching TRBD1 (6 bases). The CDR3 loop spans 14 amino acids. Trimming took off 6 bases at V and 5 bases at J, with 14 bases between the two ends. CDR1 and CDR2 (germline): SNHLY, FYNNEI. The CDR3 region has the DNA TGTGCCAGCAGCGGGACATTTGCCGATCAGCCCCAGCATTTT. Its translation: CASSGTFADQPQHF.

The gene calls are TRBV4-1 and TRBJ1-5; D is possibly TRBD1 (5 bases). The CDR3 is 17 amino acids. The V gene's germline CDR1 is MGHRA and CDR2 YSYEKL. Trimming cost V 0 bases and J 6 bases, with 18 bases left between them. DNA for the CDR3: TGCGCCAGCAGCCAAGATATTGTAGGGGTACCAAGTCAGCCCCAGCATTTT. Protein product: CASSQDIVGVPSQPQHF.

The chain couples TRBV5-1 to TRBJ2-5; 10 nucleotides line up with TRBD2. The germline V gene has CDR1 SGHRS and CDR2 YFSETQ. Trimming removed 4 bases from V and 5 bases from J; junction bases left unmatched: 5. The CDR3 totals 14 residues. The CDR3 bases are TGCGCCAGCAGCCTCAGGACTAGCGGCGAGACCCAGTACTTC. It is translated as CASSLRTSGETQYF.